Below are 17 T cell receptor beta chains sequenced from a single sample in a study of cytomegalovirus exposure and HLA in healthy donors. TCRdb keeps only in-frame clones here, not all; method: immunoSEQ multiplex PCR. The data hold about 60,000 clones, with roughly nine tenths observed a single time. Sequenced input: PBMCs. These receptors all stem from a young man in good health and CMV-seronegative.

The chain employs TRBV13 and TRBJ2-3, with TRBD2 as a possible D gene (5 bases). This CDR3 has 15 residues. The germline V gene encodes CDR1 PRHDT and CDR2 FYEKMQ (reference sequence). Trimming removed 7 bases at V and 5 bases at J, with 19 bases between. The CDR3 sequence: CASTRPGVSGDTQYF. In DNA, the CDR3 is TGTGCCAGCACTCGACCCGGGGTTAGTGGAGATACGCAGTATTTT.

This chain connects TRBV7-9 to TRBJ2-7; 10 nucleotides line up with TRBD1. This CDR3 spans 15 amino acids. V was clipped by 6 bases and J by 7 bases; unmatched bases: 12. Looked up from germline, CDR1 is SEHNR and CDR2 is FQNEAQ (reference sequence). The CDR3 DNA reads as TGTGCCAGCAGAGGAACCGGGACAGGGGTTGAGGAGCAGTACTTC. It specifies CASRGTGTGVEEQYF.

The V and J genes are TRBV2 and TRBJ2-1, with 8 nucleotides matching TRBD1. Looked up from germline, CDR1 is SNHLY and CDR2 is FYNNEI. Trimming cost V 6 bases and J 5 bases; bases outside gene matches: 6. This CDR3 spans 14 amino acids. CDR3 loop: CASSPGQANNEQFF. In nucleotides, the CDR3 is TGTGCCAGCAGCCCGGGACAGGCGAACAATGAGCAGTTCTTC. Looking up the rest from reference TRBV2 and TRBJ2-1 gives the full variable domain: EPEVTQTPSHQVTQMGQEVILRCVPISNHLYFYWYRQILGQKVEFLVSFYNNEISEKSEIFDDQFSVERPDGSNFTLKIRSTKLEDSAMYFCASSPGQANNEQFFGPGTRLTVL.

The rearrangement links TRBV28 to TRBJ2-2, with unresolved D. The ends were cut back, 3 bases at V and 4 bases at J, with 12 bases in the middle. This CDR3 has 15 amino acids. Germline values: CDR1 MDHEN, CDR2 SYDVKM. The CDR3 sequence is CASSLLQTITGELFF. Written as DNA, the CDR3 is TGTGCCAGCAGTTTGCTCCAAACAATCACCGGGGAGCTGTTTTTT.

The chain is built from TRBV10-3 and TRBJ1-1; D remains unclear. V shed 5 bases and J shed 7 bases, with 11 bases lying between them. The CDR3 length is 12 residues. Germline V gene lookup returns CDR1 ENHRY and CDR2 SYGVKD. The CDR3 here is CAISRGDGEAFF. CDR3 nucleotides: TGTGCCATCAGTCGGGGAGACGGTGAAGCTTTCTTT.

V usage is TRBV7-6 and J usage is TRBJ2-1, with 7 bases matching TRBD2. The trim removed 1 base at V and 6 bases at J, leaving 12 bases unmatched. This CDR3 has 17 residues. The germline V gene has CDR1 SGHVS and CDR2 FNYEAQ. CDR3 sequence: CASSLGPREARGNEQFF. The CDR3 nucleotides are TGTGCCAGCAGCTTAGGCCCCCGGGAGGCGAGGGGCAATGAGCAGTTCTTC.

CDR3 loop: CASRRGLAGRYNEQFF. CDR3 nucleotide sequence: TGTGCCAGCAGAAGGGGACTAGCGGGACGGTACAATGAGCAGTTCTTC. The chain joins TRBV7-9 to TRBJ2-1; TRBD2 agrees at 13 bases. CDR3 size: 16 residues. Per the germline V gene, CDR1 is SEHNR and CDR2 is FQNEAQ (reference sequence). Trimming removed 6 bases from V and 4 bases from J; junction bases left unmatched: 6.

This sequence joins TRBV18 and TRBJ2-7, with 7 bases identical to TRBD1. The CDR3 has 13 amino acids. In germline, CDR1 is KGHSH, CDR2 LQKENI. Trimming took 5 bases from V and 4 from J; bases not matched to a gene: 5. CDR3 sequence (DNA): TGTGCCAGCTCATACGGGACAGCTTACGAGCAGTACTTC. Translation: CASSYGTAYEQYF.

The V and J genes are TRBV6-6 and TRBJ2-7; D may be TRBD2 (5 bases). Trimming left V 1 base short and J 4 bases short, with 17 bases between. The CDR3 runs to 16 residues. Germline V CDR1 and CDR2: MNHNY, SVGAGI (reference sequence). The DNA for the CDR3 is TGTGCCAGCAGTTACTGGAGGCGGGTGTGGGGTTACGAGCAGTACTTC. This gives the protein CASSYWRRVWGYEQYF.

V is TRBV28 and J is TRBJ1-5; weak D call: TRBD1 (5 bases). Per the germline V gene, CDR1 is MDHEN and CDR2 is SYDVKM. V lost 5 bases and J lost 0, with 11 bases in between. The CDR3 spans 15 residues. The CDR3 is CASSPNRPSNQPQHF. The CDR3 DNA sequence: TGTGCCAGCAGTCCGAACAGGCCTAGCAATCAGCCCCAGCATTTT. Together with reference TRBV28 and TRBJ1-5, the CDR3 gives the full variable domain: DVKVTQSSRYLVKRTGEKVFLECVQDMDHENMFWYRQDPGLGLRLIYFSYDVKMKEKGDIPEGYSVSREKKERFSLILESASTNQTSMYLCASSPNRPSNQPQHFGDGTRLSIL.

V is TRBV19 and J is TRBJ2-1, with D possibly matching TRBD1 (5 bases). Germline CDR1 LNHDA, CDR2 SQIVND (reference sequence). The length of the CDR3 is 13 residues. Deletions cut 1 base from V and 6 bases from J, with 7 bases between. Here the CDR3 DNA reads TGTGCCAGTAGTATAGGACAGAGCAATGAGCAGTTCTTC. It specifies CASSIGQSNEQFF.

This sequence joins TRBV7-2 and TRBJ2-3; tentative D call: TRBD1 (5 bases). V lost 1 base and J 7 bases, leaving 12 bases between the germline ends. Germline CDR1 reads SGHTA; CDR2 reads FQGNSA. The CDR3 has 14 amino acids. In DNA, the CDR3 is TGTGCCAGCAGCTTAGTTCAGGGTTCGAATACGCAGTATTTT. As protein: CASSLVQGSNTQYF.

V is TRBV11-2 and J is TRBJ2-7; D might be TRBD2 (6 bases). The CDR3 sequence is 16 residues long. Trimming removed 1 base at V and 3 bases at J, with 16 bases between. Germline values: CDR1 SGHAT, CDR2 FQNNGV. The CDR3 DNA reads as TGTGCCAGCAGCTTAGGTCCGGGGGTCCCGATCTACGAGCAGTACTTC. Translation: CASSLGPGVPIYEQYF. Supplemented by reference TRBV11-2 and TRBJ2-7, the full variable domain reads EAGVAQSPRYKIIEKRQSVAFWCNPISGHATLYWYQQILGQGPKLLIQFQNNGVVDDSQLPKDRFSAERLKGVDSTLKIQPAKLEDSAVYLCASSLGPGVPIYEQYFGPGTRLTVT.

The V call is TRBV6-4, the J call TRBJ2-1; TRBD2 agrees at 7 bases. Germline CDR1 MRHNA, CDR2 SNTAGT. The V gene end was trimmed by 2 bases and the J gene end by 9 bases; junction bases not matched to a gene: 10. This CDR3 spans 15 amino acids. The CDR3: CASSDKAVTSSEQFF. Written as DNA, the CDR3 is TGTGCCAGCAGTGACAAGGCGGTGACTAGCAGTGAGCAGTTCTTC.

The rearrangement links TRBV18 to TRBJ1-2; 8 bases fit TRBD1. V shed 5 bases, J shed 3 bases, and the junction held 2 bases outside the gene matches. This CDR3 spans 13 amino acids. The germline V gene encodes CDR1 KGHSH and CDR2 LQKENI. In DNA form, the CDR3 reads TGTGCCAGCTCAATACAGGGGGACTATGGCTACACCTTC. Translated: CASSIQGDYGYTF.

This clone was found once. V and J are TRBV29-1 and TRBJ2-1, with a possible D match to TRBD2 (6 bases). The CDR3 has 13 amino acids. Germline V lookup: CDR1 SQVTM, CDR2 ANQGSEA. V was clipped by 4 bases and J by 5 bases, with 12 bases between them. Here the CDR3 reads CSVAAGLNNEQFF. DNA for the CDR3: TGCAGCGTTGCAGCGGGTCTTAACAATGAGCAGTTCTTC.

The chain joins TRBV5-1 to TRBJ1-1, with D possibly matching TRBD1 (6 bases). There are 14 residues in the CDR3. Germline CDR1 reads SGHRS; CDR2 reads YFSETQ. Trimming removed 2 bases at V and 4 bases at J, with 12 bases between. CDR3 amino acids: CASSFKQGGTEAFF. Written as DNA, the CDR3 is TGCGCCAGCAGCTTTAAACAGGGTGGCACTGAAGCTTTCTTT.